Below, 25 T cell receptor beta chains from the same sample are listed, as sequenced in a study of Ad26.COV2.S vaccination and SARS-CoV-2 variants. As for treatment: 15 to 20 received Ad26.COV2.S at low or high dose, single or two shots; roughly five received placebo; per-sample allocation not given. Day 63 after the first injection of vaccine or placebo was the sampling time. TCRdb's table, derived via immunoSEQ multiplex PCR, lists solely in-frame clones and lacks some. The sample records some 520,000 clones, approximately 88% being singletons. The sample was peripheral blood, taken in a trial of Ad26.COV2.S vaccine versus placebo. Receptors were obtained from a person between 18 and 65 years old who received the Ad26.COV2.S COVID-19 vaccine or a placebo.

CDR3 sequence reads: CAWSGPSGRGAGQYF. The CDR3 region has the DNA TGTGCCTGGAGTGGCCCGTCGGGCAGGGGAGCCGGGCAGTACTTC. The chain is built from TRBV30 and TRBJ2-7; D might be TRBD1 (6 bases). Germline lookup yields CDR1 GTSNPN and CDR2 SVGIG (reference sequence). CDR3 size: 15 residues. V lost 1 base and J lost 9, with 22 bases in between.

This CDR3 is CASSRAMKTGTNYNEQFF. For the CDR3, the DNA is TGTGCCAGCAGCCGCGCGATGAAAACAGGGACGAATTACAATGAGCAGTTCTTC. V usage is TRBV7-3 and J usage is TRBJ2-1; tentative D call: TRBD1 (6 bases). The CDR3 is 18 amino acids. Germline loops: CDR1 SGHTA, CDR2 FQGTGA. V lost 5 bases, J lost 4 bases, and 24 bases lay in between.

This clone was detected once. The rearrangement links TRBV3-1 (or the pseudogene TRBV3-2) to TRBJ2-5, with D possibly TRBD1 on 5 matching bases. Germline V lookup: CDR1 LGHDT, CDR2 YNNKEL (reference sequence). Trimming stripped 1 base from V and 4 bases from J, with 13 bases between. The CDR3 is 15 amino acids. CDR3 coding DNA: TGTGCCAGCAGCCAAGGTGTGTTAGGGGCAGAGACCCAGTACTTC. This codes for CASSQGVLGAETQYF.

J is TRBJ1-5 and V is TRBV5-5; TRBD1 might be the D (5 bases). This CDR3 region has 16 residues. V was trimmed by 0 bases and J by 1 base, leaving 11 bases between them. The germline CDR1 and CDR2 sequences are SGHKS and YYEKEE (reference sequence). CDR3 sequence reads: CASSLGGTVSNQPQHF. CDR3 bases: TGTGCCAGCAGCTTGGGAGGGACCGTGAGCAATCAGCCCCAGCATTTT.

The chain employs TRBV27 and TRBJ1-4, with D perhaps matching TRBD1 (5 bases). This CDR3 is built from 15 residues. V was clipped by 8 bases and J by 0 bases, with 13 bases between them. In germline, CDR1 is MNHEY, CDR2 SMNVEV (reference sequence). The CDR3 protein is CASGNGHTTNEKLFF. The CDR3 DNA reads as TGTGCCAGCGGAAACGGACACACAACTAATGAAAAACTGTTTTTT.

V usage is TRBV28 and J usage is TRBJ2-1; 7 bases fit TRBD2. Germline CDR1 and CDR2: MDHEN and SYDVKM. Trimming cost V 2 bases and J 5 bases; bases outside gene matches: 6. The CDR3 sequence is 15 residues long. CDR3 DNA: TGTGCCAGCAGTTTAGGGGGAGGGTGGGACAATGAGCAGTTCTTC. This encodes CASSLGGGWDNEQFF.

A note on this clone: A junction end diverges from the germline sequence, so it may reflect a read error. The chain carries TRBV6-2 or TRBV6-3 and TRBJ2-3, with TRBD2 matching 13 bases. The CDR3 extends over 13 amino acids. CDR1 MNHEY and CDR2 SVGEGT come from the germline V gene. This CDR3 is CASSPSRTSGSVF. CDR3 DNA sequence: TGTGCCAGCAGCCCTTCGCGGACTAGCGGGAGCGTGTTT.

The chain uses TRBV7-9 and TRBJ1-1, with D possibly being TRBD1 (5 bases). Germline CDR1 reads SEHNR; CDR2 reads FQNEAQ (reference sequence). The CDR3 runs 14 residues. The V end was cut by 5 bases, the J end by 4 bases, with 14 bases between. This chain's CDR3 is CASSLLGESTEAFF. Here the CDR3 DNA reads TGTGCCAGCAGCCTCTTGGGGGAGAGCACTGAAGCTTTCTTT.

The chain employs TRBV7-9 and TRBJ2-1; weak D call: TRBD2 (6 bases). This CDR3 is 17 amino acids long. Germline V gives CDR1 SEHNR, CDR2 FQNEAQ (reference sequence). Trimming took 5 bases from V and 0 from J, leaving 17 bases between them. The CDR3 loop reads CASSHRFSGSSYNEQFF. The CDR3 DNA sequence: TGTGCCAGCAGCCACCGGTTTAGCGGCAGCTCCTACAATGAGCAGTTCTTC.

This sequence joins TRBV5-4 and TRBJ1-1, with D maybe TRBD1 (6 bases). Trimming pared 4 bases from V and 4 bases from J, leaving 17 bases between. The CDR3 is 15 amino acids. CDR1 SGHNT and CDR2 YYREEE come from the germline V gene (reference sequence). CDR3 nucleotides: TGTGCCAGCAGCCCGGACAGCACCTTCGGCACTGAAGCTTTCTTT. Translating it yields CASSPDSTFGTEAFF.

In nucleotides, the CDR3 is TGTGCCAGCAGCGTAGGAGGGAGGAGTAACGAGCAGTACTTC. Amino acids: CASSVGGRSNEQYF. The V gene is TRBV9, the J gene TRBJ2-7; weak D call: TRBD2 (6 bases). This CDR3 region has 14 residues. Between the trimmed V and J ends, which lost 0 bases and 5 bases, there was a span of 12 bases. The germline gives CDR1 SGDLS, CDR2 YYNGEE.

The V gene is TRBV30, the J gene TRBJ2-2; D might be TRBD1 (5 bases). The germline CDR1 and CDR2 sequences are GTSNPN and SVGIG (reference sequence). The CDR3 covers 13 residues. V shed 1 base and J shed 5 bases, with 8 bases lying between them. For the CDR3, the DNA is TGTGCCTGGAGTGGGCAGGGTACCGGGGAGCTGTTTTTT. Translating it yields CAWSGQGTGELFF.

This rearrangement joins TRBV27 to TRBJ2-5; D is undetermined. There are 13 residues in the CDR3. Germline loops: CDR1 MNHEY, CDR2 SMNVEV (reference sequence). Trimming pared 1 base from V and 5 bases from J, leaving 8 bases between. DNA of the CDR3: TGTGCCAGCAGTTTATGGGGTAGGGAGACCCAGTACTTC. Its translation is CASSLWGRETQYF.

The chain combines TRBV5-1 with TRBJ2-1; 8 bases are shared with TRBD1. Per germline, CDR1 SGHRS and CDR2 YFSETQ. J gave up 9 bases and V 4 bases, and 15 bases lay outside the gene matches. The CDR3 is made up of 16 amino acids. For the CDR3, the DNA is TGCGCCAGCAGCGCACAGGGGGGCGTTTTGGTTCCTGAGCAGTTCTTC. It yields the protein CASSAQGGVLVPEQFF.

The chain recombines TRBV6-5 with TRBJ1-4; 8 positions match TRBD1. The CDR3 has 12 amino acids. The V segment lost 6 bases and the J segment 13 bases; nucleotides outside the gene matches: 7. Germline CDR1 and CDR2: MNHEY and SVGAGI. The CDR3, as DNA: TGTGCCAGCAGGGACAGGGCATCGGCACTGTTTTTT. Its protein is CASRDRASALFF.

The chain uses TRBV11-2 and TRBJ2-1; the D is unclear. Germline V CDR1 and CDR2: SGHAT, FQNNGV. The CDR3 sequence is 15 residues long. V was shortened by 1 base and J by 3 bases, with 10 bases between the two germline ends. The CDR3 loop is CASSLGVVRYNEQFF. CDR3 DNA sequence: TGTGCCAGCAGCTTAGGAGTAGTACGCTACAATGAGCAGTTCTTC.

The V gene is TRBV5-1, the J gene TRBJ1-1, with 7 nucleotides matching TRBD1. This CDR3 spans 15 amino acids. Germline V gene data show CDR1 as SGHRS and CDR2 as YFSETQ. Trimming cost V 4 bases and J 0 bases; bases outside gene matches: 6. CDR3 nucleotides: TGCGCCAGCAGCAAAAACAGGGGAATGAACACTGAAGCTTTCTTT. Translating gives CASSKNRGMNTEAFF. Looking up the rest from reference TRBV5-1 and TRBJ1-1 gives the full variable domain: KAGVTQTPRYLIKTRGQQVTLSCSPISGHRSVSWYQQTPGQGLQFLFEYFSETQRNKGNFPGRFSGRQFSNSRSEMNVSTLELGDSALYLCASSKNRGMNTEAFFGQGTRLTVV.

The chain combines TRBV7-2 with TRBJ2-2; D perhaps matches TRBD1 (6 bases). Germline CDR1 and CDR2: SGHTA and FQGNSA. V shed 3 bases and J shed 1 base, with 12 bases lying between them. The CDR3 sequence is 16 residues long. CDR3: CASSFAPGQNTGELFF. CDR3 in DNA: TGTGCCAGCAGCTTCGCCCCGGGACAGAACACCGGGGAGCTGTTTTTT.

The V and J genes are TRBV9 and TRBJ1-1; D is perhaps TRBD1 (5 bases). Germline CDR1 is SGDLS and CDR2 is YYNGEE. Trimming pared 0 bases from V and 1 base from J, leaving 10 bases between. There are 15 residues in the CDR3. The CDR3 DNA sequence: TGTGCCAGCAGCGTAGCTACAGGAACGAACACTGAAGCTTTCTTT. Amino acids: CASSVATGTNTEAFF. The full variable domain, completed using reference TRBV9 and TRBJ1-1, is DSGVTQTPKHLITATGQRVTLRCSPRSGDLSVYWYQQSLDQGLQFLIQYYNGEERAKGNILERFSAQQFPDLHSELNLSSLELGDSALYFCASSVATGTNTEAFFGQGTRLTVV.

The gene calls are TRBV19 and TRBJ2-7, with D possibly being TRBD2 (7 bases). CDR1 and CDR2 (germline): LNHDA, SQIVND (reference sequence). This CDR3 has 15 amino acids. Trimming removed 1 base from V and 3 bases from J, with 13 bases in between. The CDR3 nucleotides read TGTGCCAGTAGTATAGTACGGGGGGCGCGCTACGAGCAGTACTTC. It specifies CASSIVRGARYEQYF. The full variable domain, its missing parts supplied by reference TRBV19 and TRBJ2-7, is DGGITQSPKYLFRKEGQNVTLSCEQNLNHDAMYWYRQDPGQGLRLIYYSQIVNDFQKGDIAEGYSVSREKKESFPLTVTSAQKNPTAFYLCASSIVRGARYEQYFGPGTRLTVT.

The count of this clone is one. This rearrangement joins TRBV7-2 to TRBJ1-1; TRBD1 might be the D (6 bases). The V gene's germline CDR1 is SGHTA and CDR2 FQGNSA. Trimming shortened V by 3 bases and J by 0 bases, and 8 bases separated the two germline ends. The CDR3 is made up of 14 amino acids. As DNA, the CDR3 is TGTGCCAGCAGCTTTTGGACAGTGAACACTGAAGCTTTCTTT. It encodes CASSFWTVNTEAFF.

This chain uses TRBV5-6 with TRBJ2-1; TRBD2 matches 9 bases. The CDR3 is 15 amino acids. Germline CDR1 is SGHDT and CDR2 is YYEEEE. The junction had 2 bases not matched to a gene; V was cut back by 4 bases and J by 0 bases. This CDR3 reads CASSVAGASYNEQFF. CDR3 bases: TGTGCCAGCAGCGTAGCGGGGGCCTCCTACAATGAGCAGTTCTTC. Combining the CDR3 with reference TRBV5-6 and TRBJ2-1 gives the whole variable domain DAGVTQSPTHLIKTRGQQVTLRCSPKSGHDTVSWYQQALGQGPQFIFQYYEEEERQRGNFPDRFSGHQFPNYSSELNVNALLLGDSALYLCASSVAGASYNEQFFGPGTRLTVL.

The J gene is TRBJ2-7, the V gene TRBV12-3 or TRBV12-4; D is uncertain. Trimming took 8 bases from V and 2 from J, leaving 10 bases between them. This CDR3 contains 12 residues. The CDR3 nucleotides are TGTGCCAGCGGTAGACGTGCCTACGAGCAGTACTTC. Protein: CASGRRAYEQYF.

This sequence joins TRBV2 and TRBJ2-3; 9 bases map to TRBD1. Germline trimming cut 4 bases from V and 8 bases from J; bases unmatched to any gene: 13. The CDR3 is made up of 16 amino acids. Germline-derived CDR1 and CDR2 are SNHLY and FYNNEI. The CDR3, as DNA: TGTGCCAGCAGTGCACAGGGGGCTTTAGACCCCGGTACGCAGTATTTT. It yields the protein CASSAQGALDPGTQYF.

The chain recombines TRBV6-5 with TRBJ2-1; the match to TRBD2 covers 9 bases. This CDR3 contains 14 residues. Germline V gene data show CDR1 as MNHEY and CDR2 as SVGAGI. The J segment lost 8 bases and the V segment lost 6 bases, leaving 8 bases of the junction unmatched. CDR3 in DNA: TGTGCCAGCAGCGGGGGGACTAGCTCCCATGAGCAGTTCTTC. Residues: CASSGGTSSHEQFF.